This TCR beta chain was sequenced in a study of T cell responses to AZD1222 COVID-19 vaccine. Study-wide results and caveats: Among spike-specific TCRs, nearly half reportedly target unmutated variant regions. Vaccination with two AZD1222 doses was followed by a rise in Spike-specific TCR breadth and depth. Of the AZD1222 recipients, only 5 or 6 were seropositive at baseline. Sampling captured repertoires only after the peak T cell response.

Repertoires were generated with immunoSEQ multiplex PCR, while TCRdb's copy carries only in-frame clones and drops some. The sample lists 150,000 or so clones, approximately 88% occurring once. In the case of this clone: Its specificity is unknown.

The origin of this receptor is an adult in good health. Sequencing was performed on peripheral blood, taken on day 0 of MenACWY control vaccination.

CDR3 sequence: CASSIRQHTEAFF. CDR3 DNA: TGTGCCAGCAGCATTCGACAGCACACTGAAGCTTTCTTT. The chain employs TRBV7-2 and TRBJ1-1; D is perhaps TRBD1 (5 bases). V gave up 5 bases and J gave up 3 bases, with 10 bases separating them. This CDR3 comprises 13 residues. Germline lookup yields CDR1 SGHTA and CDR2 FQGNSA.